This is a list of T cell receptor beta chains from one sample in a study of T cell changes during pregnancy in multiple sclerosis. Generated by immunoSEQ multiplex PCR, the TCRdb table keeps only in-frame clones and is missing some. The table includes about 53,000 clones, 85% to 90% detected once. The sequences come from peripheral blood, collected after pregnancy. Every receptor here comes from a female donor in good health, enrolled as a control in a pregnancy study. The CDR3 runs from the conserved cysteine through the conserved F or W. A D gene is named only where the DNA matches it firmly. Clone size is not always given. Where it is, it says once, few, many or a class for expanded clones.

TRBV7-3,-,TRBJ2-3,once,CASSSLGGLTDTQYF,TGTGCCAGCAGCTCCTTGGGGGGGCTAACAGATACGCAGTATTTT
TRBV11-3,TRBD1,TRBJ1-5,-,CASSLEGGENSNQPQHF,TGTGCCAGCAGCTTAGAAGGGGGCGAGAATAGCAATCAGCCCCAGCATTTT
TRBV11-2,TRBD1,TRBJ2-7,-,CASSLGRQGAFEQYF,TGTGCCAGCAGCTTAGGACGTCAGGGGGCGTTCGAGCAGTACTTC
TRBV7-3,TRBD2,TRBJ2-2,-,CASSLSAWGGTGELFF,TGTGCCAGCAGCTTATCAGCATGGGGGGGCACCGGGGAGCTGTTTTTT
TRBV9,-,TRBJ1-1,-,CASSAYPTARTEAFF,TGTGCCAGCAGCGCCTACCCGACAGCGCGCACTGAAGCTTTCTTT
TRBV5-5,TRBD1,TRBJ1-1,-,CASSLLGQGSMNTEAFF,TGTGCCAGCAGCTTACTGGGACAGGGCTCCATGAACACTGAAGCTTTCTTT
TRBV5-1,TRBD2,TRBJ2-1,-,CASSSGLARYNEQFF,TGCGCCAGCAGCTCGGGACTAGCAAGATACAATGAGCAGTTCTTC
TRBV6-1,TRBD1,TRBJ1-2,-,CASQTGEVGYGYTF,TGTGCCAGCCAGACAGGGGAAGTGGGGTATGGCTACACCTTC
TRBV18,TRBD2,TRBJ2-2,-,CASSLTGGSGGANTGELFF,TGTGCCAGCTCCCTAACCGGCGGTAGCGGGGGTGCGAACACCGGGGAGCTGTTTTTT
TRBV5-6,TRBD1,TRBJ2-7,-,CASSWGQGLNEQYF,TGTGCCAGCAGCTGGGGACAGGGGCTAAACGAGCAGTACTTC
TRBV5-5,-,TRBJ1-5,-,CASSLDVGGGQPQHF,TGTGCCAGCAGCTTGGATGTTGGAGGAGGTCAGCCCCAGCATTTT
TRBV15,-,TRBJ2-7,-,CATSRDQATAYEQYF,TGTGCCACCAGCAGAGATCAAGCGACAGCCTACGAGCAGTACTTC
TRBV29-1,-,TRBJ1-2,-,CSVGTALANYGYTF,TGCAGCGTTGGGACAGCTCTAGCTAACTATGGCTACACCTTC
TRBV6-6,TRBD2,TRBJ2-7,-,CASSYGGGTYEQYF,TGTGCCAGCAGTTACGGCGGGGGAACGTACGAGCAGTACTTC
TRBV6-6,-,TRBJ1-1,-,CASNQGDTEAFF,TGTGCCAGCAATCAAGGGGACACTGAAGCTTTCTTT
TRBV4-3,-,TRBJ2-1,-,CASSQEDSDPREQFF,TGCGCCAGCAGCCAAGAGGATAGCGATCCACGCGAGCAGTTCTTC
TRBV6-4,TRBD2,TRBJ2-1,medium-sized,CASSDSGSGEAHEQFF,TGTGCCAGCAGTGACTCTGGTAGCGGGGAGGCCCATGAGCAGTTCTTC
TRBV7-2,-,TRBJ2-1,-,CASSLSGGSNNEQFF,TGTGCCAGCAGCTTAAGTGGGGGGTCGAACAATGAGCAGTTCTTC
TRBV5-1,-,TRBJ2-1,-,CASSQARGGREEQFF,TGCGCCAGCAGTCAAGCGAGGGGGGGGAGGGAAGAGCAGTTCTTC
TRBV7-3,-,TRBJ1-1,-,CASSLRDTNTEAFF,TGTGCCAGCAGCTTAAGGGACACGAACACTGAAGCTTTCTTT
TRBV25-1,-,TRBJ2-7,-,CASRRVYEQYF,TGTGCCAGCAGGAGGGTCTACGAGCAGTACTTC
TRBV5-6,-,TRBJ1-5,once,CASSSQGLGNQPQHF,TGTGCCAGCAGCTCTCAGGGATTAGGCAATCAGCCCCAGCATTTT
TRBV9,TRBD2,TRBJ2-5,-,CASSVVAGQETQYF,TGTGCCAGCAGCGTAGTAGCGGGTCAAGAGACCCAGTACTTC
TRBV7-8,TRBD1,TRBJ1-5,-,CASSPTGDRPQHF,TGTGCCAGCAGCCCTACAGGGGATCGGCCCCAGCATTTT
TRBV5-6,-,TRBJ1-1,-,CASSFRPYRVNSEAFF,TGTGCCAGCAGCTTTCGACCCTACAGGGTAAATTCTGAAGCTTTCTTT
TRBV2,TRBD1,TRBJ1-1,-,CASSEERQGGTEAFF,TGTGCCAGCAGCGAAGAACGACAGGGAGGCACTGAAGCTTTCTTT
TRBV14,-,TRBJ2-1,-,CASSQARSVQFF,TGTGCCAGCAGCCAAGCACGGTCGGTGCAGTTCTTC
TRBV30,-,TRBJ1-1,-,CAWIPSEAFF,TGTGCCTGGATCCCGAGTGAAGCTTTCTTT
TRBV6-5,-,TRBJ2-1,-,CASSPRAPAGEQFF,TGTGCCAGCAGTCCCCGGGCCCCTGCGGGGGAGCAGTTCTTC
TRBV6-4,TRBD1,TRBJ2-2,-,CASGDRDTGELFF,TGTGCCAGCGGGGACAGGGACACCGGGGAGCTGTTTTTT
TRBV27,-,TRBJ2-1,-,CASSLQALALDEQFF,TGTGCCAGCAGTTTACAGGCCCTAGCGTTGGATGAGCAGTTCTTC
TRBV7-2,-,TRBJ1-5,-,CASSSGGSSQPQHF,TGTGCCAGCAGCTCGGGGGGATCGAGTCAGCCCCAGCATTTT
TRBV15,-,TRBJ2-7,-,CATSQGDYEQYF,TGTGCCACCAGCCAAGGGGACTACGAGCAGTACTTC
TRBV27,-,TRBJ1-6,-,CASSLSRNSYNSPLHF,TGTGCCAGCAGTTTATCTAGAAACTCCTATAATTCACCCCTCCACTTT
TRBV7-9,TRBD1,TRBJ1-1,-,CASSAPDRVNTEAFF,TGTGCCAGCAGCGCCCCGGACAGGGTGAACACTGAAGCTTTCTTT
TRBV30,-,TRBJ1-6,once,CAWSNGGDSPLHF,TGTGCCTGGAGTAATGGCGGGGATTCACCCCTCCACTTT
TRBV15,-,TRBJ2-6,-,CATSRDVGRLGSGANVLTF,TGTGCCACCAGCAGAGATGTGGGGAGGCTGGGCTCTGGGGCCAACGTCCTGACTTTC
TRBV5-3,TRBD1,TRBJ1-5,-,CARSLGDSVNQPQHF,TGTGCCAGAAGCTTGGGGGACAGCGTCAATCAGCCCCAGCATTTT
TRBV5-3,-,TRBJ1-5,-,CARSLVANQPQHF,TGTGCCAGAAGCTTGGTGGCAAATCAGCCCCAGCATTTT
TRBV6-6,TRBD2,TRBJ2-1,-,CASRILAPEQFF,TGTGCCAGCAGGATACTAGCGCCTGAGCAGTTCTTC
TRBV29-1,-,TRBJ1-2,-,CSVEDSNYGYTF,TGCAGCGTTGAAGACAGTAACTATGGCTACACCTTC
TRBV28,-,TRBJ2-2,once,CASIRRGHGTGELFF,TGTGCCAGCATACGCAGGGGTCACGGGACCGGGGAGCTGTTTTTT
TRBV4-1,TRBD1,TRBJ2-3,-,CASSQGTGGKDTQYF,TGCGCCAGCAGCCAAGGGACAGGGGGCAAAGATACGCAGTATTTT
TRBV15,-,TRBJ1-4,-,CATMGGNNEKLFF,TGTGCCACCATGGGGGGTAATAATGAAAAACTGTTTTTT